Many counts were recorded for the clone carrying this TCR beta chain. Its antigen remains unknown. The data stem from a study of T cell repertoires in cytomegalovirus infection. Study background: Peptides in the study included HLA-C-restricted and HLA-B-restricted CMV epitopes.

Findings and caveats of the study: Pooled public TCR beta family frequency picked out CMV carriers with the relevant HLA.

TCRdb reanalysed the reads using MiXCR and keeps one entry per CDR3 protein. The data show 800,000 to 950,000 distinct CDR3 sequences, about 30% seen once. The CDR3 length is 17 residues. Per the germline V gene, CDR1 is SEHNR and CDR2 is FQNEAQ (reference sequence). Trimming cost V 5 bases and J 6 bases, with 25 bases left between them. The sequence derives from a human donor in good health (CMV status not recorded). Some clones in this sample may be carry-over from other donors' samples. The chain links TRBV7-9 to TRBJ1-2, with no clear D. The sample in question was cultured CD8+ T cells from PBMCs, obtained from culture after CMV antigen stimulation. CDR3 sequence reads: CASSPPLAESEVNGYTF. DNA of the CDR3: TGTGCCAGCAGCCCCCCGTTAGCGGAGTCGGAGGTTAATGGCTACACCTTC.